Sequencing of this T cell receptor beta chain was carried out in a study of blood T cell repertoires in COVID-19. The germline V and J ends were trimmed by 8 bases and 1 base, with 6 bases remaining between them. The CDR3 has 13 amino acids. Clinical history reported by participants formed the basis on which cohorts were assigned. Cohort 3 recovery required two negative PCRs, clearance, or symptom resolution. Sequencing used immunoSEQ multiplex PCR; TCRdb keeps in-frame clones, though not all of them. The sample holds around 380,000 clones; about 90% are singletons and the top ten take about 1.5%. Sequencing input: PBMCs or T cells enriched from blood (not recorded which). This receptor was taken from a man aged 25 to 40 who had recovered from COVID-19. This chain links TRBV12-3 or TRBV12-4 with TRBJ2-6, with unresolved D. CDR3: CASGPSGANVLTF. The CDR3 nucleotides read TGTGCCAGCGGGCCGTCTGGGGCCAACGTCCTGACTTTC.